The present T cell receptor beta chain was sequenced within a study of graft-versus-host responses after intestinal transplantation. The wider study: Each recipient received a multivisceral, liver-intestinal, or isolated intestinal graft. Recipients uniformly received anti-thymocyte globulin induction, followed by tacrolimus and steroids for two to four years.

Details on this clone: The target antigen is unknown.

Libraries were prepared by immunoSEQ multiplex PCR; TCRdb keeps only in-frame clonotypes and omits some of them. The sample lists over 75,000 clones, roughly 92% occurring once. The CDR3 has 15 amino acids. Trimming left V 0 bases short and J 0 bases short, with 8 bases between. Per germline, CDR1 LNHNV and CDR2 YYDKDF (reference sequence). Study-wide findings and caveats: Early after transplant, HvG declines were associated with peak levels of circulating GvH clones.

The sequence was collected from a human donor who was the organ donor for an intestinal transplant. This sequence joins TRBV15 and TRBJ1-2, with a possible D match to TRBD1 (5 bases). Specimen: unstimulated CD8+ T cells sorted from spleen or lymph node cells, collected before transplant. The CDR3 DNA sequence: TGTGCCACCAGCAGAGAGCGGGGCGCTAACTATGGCTACACCTTC. Its translation: CATSRERGANYGYTF.